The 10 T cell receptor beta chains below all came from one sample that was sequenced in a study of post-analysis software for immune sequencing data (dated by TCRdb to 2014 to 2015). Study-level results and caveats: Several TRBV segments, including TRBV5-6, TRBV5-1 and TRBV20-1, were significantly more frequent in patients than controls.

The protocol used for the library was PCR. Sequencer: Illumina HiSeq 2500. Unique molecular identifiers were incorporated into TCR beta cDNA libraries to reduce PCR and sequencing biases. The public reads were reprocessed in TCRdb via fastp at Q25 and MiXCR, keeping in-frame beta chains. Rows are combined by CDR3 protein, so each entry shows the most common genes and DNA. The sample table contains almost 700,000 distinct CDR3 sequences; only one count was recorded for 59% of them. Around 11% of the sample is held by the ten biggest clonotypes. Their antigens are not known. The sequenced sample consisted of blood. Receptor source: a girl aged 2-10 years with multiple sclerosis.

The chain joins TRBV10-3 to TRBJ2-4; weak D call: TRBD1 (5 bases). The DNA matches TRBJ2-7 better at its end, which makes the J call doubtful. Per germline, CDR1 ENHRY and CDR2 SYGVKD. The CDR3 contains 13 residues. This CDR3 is CAISELAGNEQYF. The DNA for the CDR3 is TGTGCCATCAGTGAGTTGGCAGGGAACGAGCAGTACTTC.

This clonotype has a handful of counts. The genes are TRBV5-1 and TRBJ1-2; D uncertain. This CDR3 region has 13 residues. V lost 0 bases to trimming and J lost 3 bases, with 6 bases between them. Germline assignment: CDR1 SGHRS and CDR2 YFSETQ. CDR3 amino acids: CASSLEQHYGYTF. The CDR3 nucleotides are TGCGCCAGCAGCTTGGAACAGCACTATGGCTACACCTTC.

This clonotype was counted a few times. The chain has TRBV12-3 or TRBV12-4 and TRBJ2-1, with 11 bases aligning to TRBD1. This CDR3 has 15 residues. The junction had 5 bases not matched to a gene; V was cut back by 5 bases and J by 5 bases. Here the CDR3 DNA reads TGTGCCAGCAGTACCGGGACAGGGGGTGACAATGAGCAGTTCTTC. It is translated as CASSTGTGGDNEQFF.

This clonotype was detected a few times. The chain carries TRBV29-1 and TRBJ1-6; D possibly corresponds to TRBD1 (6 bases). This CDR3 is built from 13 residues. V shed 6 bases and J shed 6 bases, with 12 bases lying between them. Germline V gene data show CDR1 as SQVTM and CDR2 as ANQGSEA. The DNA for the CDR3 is TGCAGCGTCACAGGGCGAGCTAATTCACCCCTCCACTTT. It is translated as CSVTGRANSPLHF.

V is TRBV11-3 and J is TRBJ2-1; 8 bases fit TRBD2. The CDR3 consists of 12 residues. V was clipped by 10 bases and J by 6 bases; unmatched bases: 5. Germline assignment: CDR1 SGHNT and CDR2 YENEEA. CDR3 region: CATTRGGNEQFF. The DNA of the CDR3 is TGTGCCACAACCCGGGGGGGCAATGAGCAGTTCTTC.

CDR3 protein: CASSYTSGRAQNIQYF. The CDR3 nucleotides read TGTGCCAGCAGTTACACTAGCGGGAGGGCCCAAAACATTCAGTACTTC. J is TRBJ2-7 and V is TRBV28; 13 bases agree with TRBD2. The end of the DNA is better explained by TRBJ2-4, so the J call may be wrong. Germline V gene lookup returns CDR1 MDHEN and CDR2 SYDVKM. This CDR3 is 16 amino acids long.

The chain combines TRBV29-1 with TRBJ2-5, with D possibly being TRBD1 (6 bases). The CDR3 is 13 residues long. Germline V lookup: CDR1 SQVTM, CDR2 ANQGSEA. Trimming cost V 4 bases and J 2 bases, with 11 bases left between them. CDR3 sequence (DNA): TGCAGCGTTGCACAGGGTCTTCAAGAGACCCAGTACTTC. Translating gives CSVAQGLQETQYF.

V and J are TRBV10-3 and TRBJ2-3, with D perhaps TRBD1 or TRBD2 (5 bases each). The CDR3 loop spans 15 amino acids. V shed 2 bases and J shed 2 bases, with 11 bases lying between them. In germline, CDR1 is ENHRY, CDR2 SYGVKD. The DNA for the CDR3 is TGTGCCATCAGTGAGGGGACCCGGGACACAGATACGCAGTATTTT. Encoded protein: CAISEGTRDTDTQYF.

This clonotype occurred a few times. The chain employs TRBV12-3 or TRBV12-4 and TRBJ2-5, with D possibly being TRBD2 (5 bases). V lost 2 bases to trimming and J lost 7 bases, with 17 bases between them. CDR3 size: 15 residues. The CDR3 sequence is CASSLRTALSGTQYF. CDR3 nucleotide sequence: TGTGCCAGCAGTTTAAGGACTGCACTTTCGGGGACCCAGTACTTC.

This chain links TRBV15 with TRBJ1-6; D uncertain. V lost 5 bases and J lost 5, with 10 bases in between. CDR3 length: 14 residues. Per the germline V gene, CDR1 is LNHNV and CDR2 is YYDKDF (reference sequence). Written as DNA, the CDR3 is TGTGCCACCAGCCTTTCTGGAGATAATTCACCCCTCCACTTT. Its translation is CATSLSGDNSPLHF.